This entry is about one T cell receptor beta chain. Its antigen is still unknown. No base qualities exist here, and no much larger clone lies one base off it. Library prep was done by the immunoSEQ multiplex PCR assay. Some 9.9 x 10^4 TCR templates per sample were assayed by the deep sequencing platform. Genomic DNA extracted from sorted T cells was used for TCRbeta CDR3 sequencing. The paper's processing steps were these. The R programming language was used for clonal analysis of the TCRbeta CDR3 data. Alloreactive CD4+ and CD8+ clones were defined by comparing unstimulated samples with post-reaction CFSE-low samples. By matching sequences to the repertoires of sorted unstimulated Treg and non-Treg cells, each alloreactive CD4+ clone was assigned a regulatory or non-regulatory origin. In TCRdb, the immuneACCESS table is reduced to in-frame sequences with V and J assigned. These tables do not hold every clone; where another copy was compared, an unresolved V gene accounts for under half, and the others remain unexplained. V, J and clone size are taken as reported in that table, and D and trimming were inferred from the DNA itself. For this sample there are over 85,000 clones; 93% appear just once. The leading ten clones occupy 6.5% of the sample.

Sorted unstimulated T cells and proliferating T cells recovered from mixed lymphocyte reactions were subjected to TCRbeta CDR3 sequencing. Fresh whole blood from ten HLA-typed healthy donors served as the source for isolating PBMCs. The data stem from a study of siplizumab effects on memory and regulatory T cells (dated by TCRdb to about 2019). Broadly, across the study: The study examined how the anti-CD2 antibody siplizumab affects alloreactive T-cell subsets in allogeneic mixed lymphocyte reactions built from human PBMCs.

What the work shows at the level of the full study, not this receptor alone: Siplizumab significantly lowered the cumulative frequency of alloreactive sequences that could be traced to unstimulated CD4+ memory T cells. Among mappable alloreactive CD4+ clones, an average Treg-derived fraction of roughly 71% was observed with siplizumab, compared with 25% to 30% in control reactions. Because sequences below about 10^-5 frequency were poorly captured, only a minor fraction of alloreactive clones could be mapped to unstimulated subsets. No functional confirmation was obtained for the suppressive function of proliferating Tregs from siplizumab cultures. Unstimulated naive T cells appeared to be more diverse than memory T cells, and naive cells seemed to make a substantial contribution to the alloresponse. For roughly 75-96% of proliferating CD4+ or CD8+ clones, no naive or memory phenotype could be assigned.

This TCR was sampled from a human donor in good health. Sequencing input: CD8+ T cells sorted from blood.

The CDR3 corresponds to CASSDLAKNIQYF. The DNA sequence follows: TGTGCCAGCAGCGACCTAGCCAAAAACATTCAGTACTTC. The sequence links TRBV9 to TRBJ2-4; no confident D gene assignment can be made. CDR1 SGDLS and CDR2 YYNGEE are derived from the germline V gene. The CDR3 contains 13 residues, cysteine and phenylalanine counted. Only CDR3 DNA remains: 39 bases, in frame from the first base. V drops 3 bases and J drops 0 bases, leaving 4 bases in between.